This TCR beta chain emerged from a study of T cell responses to AZD1222 COVID-19 vaccine. Assay used: immunoSEQ multiplex PCR; TCRdb lists only in-frame clones, some missing. The sample contains 80,000 to 100,000 clones, 86% of which appear only once. Study-level findings and limits: None of the repertoires were sampled until the peak T cell response had passed. A rise in Spike-specific TCR breadth and depth followed two AZD1222 doses. Across the whole spike, CD4 TCRs peaked at regions 160-218 and 743-854.

Remarks on this clone: The antigen remains unidentified.

V lost 2 bases and J lost 8, with 10 bases in between. Germline lookup yields CDR1 WSHSY and CDR2 SAAADI. CDR3 length: 14 amino acids. V and J are TRBV10-2 and TRBJ1-6; D gene uncertain. This TCR was sampled from an adult in good health. The sequenced sample was peripheral blood, obtained on day 0 of AZD1222 vaccination. CDR3 in amino acids: CASSEERDHSPLHF. The CDR3 nucleotides read TGCGCCAGCAGTGAGGAGAGGGATCATTCACCCCTCCACTTT.